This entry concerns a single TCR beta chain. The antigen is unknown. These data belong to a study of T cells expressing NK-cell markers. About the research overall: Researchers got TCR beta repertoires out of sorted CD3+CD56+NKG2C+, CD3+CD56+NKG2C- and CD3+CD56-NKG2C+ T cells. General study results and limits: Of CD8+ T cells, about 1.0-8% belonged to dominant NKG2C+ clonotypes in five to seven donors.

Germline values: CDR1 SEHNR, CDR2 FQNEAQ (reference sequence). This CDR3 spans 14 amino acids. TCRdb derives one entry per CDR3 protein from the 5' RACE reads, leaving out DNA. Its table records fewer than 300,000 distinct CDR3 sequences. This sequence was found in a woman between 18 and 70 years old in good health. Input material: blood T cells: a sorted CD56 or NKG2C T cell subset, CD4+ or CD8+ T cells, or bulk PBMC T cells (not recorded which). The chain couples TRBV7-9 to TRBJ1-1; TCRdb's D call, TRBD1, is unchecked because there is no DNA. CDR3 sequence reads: CASIPGRGDTEAFF.